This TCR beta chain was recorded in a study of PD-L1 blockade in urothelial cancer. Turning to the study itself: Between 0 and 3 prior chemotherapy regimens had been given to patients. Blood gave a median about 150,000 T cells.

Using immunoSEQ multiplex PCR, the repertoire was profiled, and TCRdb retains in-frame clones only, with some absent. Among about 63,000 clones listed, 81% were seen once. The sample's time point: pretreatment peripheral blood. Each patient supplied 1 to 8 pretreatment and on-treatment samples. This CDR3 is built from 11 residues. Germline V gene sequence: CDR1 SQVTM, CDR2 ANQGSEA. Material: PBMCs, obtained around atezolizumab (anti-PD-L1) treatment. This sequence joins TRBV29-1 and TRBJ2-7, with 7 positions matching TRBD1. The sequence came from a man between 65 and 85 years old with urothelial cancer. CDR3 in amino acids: CSATRGYEQYF. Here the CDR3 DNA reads TGCAGTGCCACCAGGGGGTACGAGCAGTACTTC.